Each of the 10 T cell receptor beta chains below was sequenced from the same sample in a study of radiation and T cells in renal cell carcinoma. Documented time point: baseline pretreatment blood. Specified treatment: 15 Gy SBRT to primary tumor, nephrectomy 4 weeks later. Assay: immunoSEQ multiplex PCR; the TCRdb copy retains only in-frame clones and omits some. This sample has 150,000 or so clones, with less than 90% found just once. The sample in question was blood, obtained from a patient whose treatment included radiotherapy and nephrectomy. The receptors here all came from a woman in her 70s with renal cell carcinoma.

Only one count was recorded for this clone. This CDR3 reads CASSSDRGNGYTF. DNA for the CDR3: TGTGCCAGCAGTTCGGACAGGGGGAACGGCTACACCTTC. The chain employs TRBV27 and TRBJ1-2, with TRBD1 matching 10 bases. The V segment lost 4 bases and the J segment 8 bases; nucleotides outside the gene matches: 4. The CDR3 contains 13 residues. Germline V gene sequence: CDR1 MNHEY, CDR2 SMNVEV (reference sequence).

The chain carries TRBV6-6 and TRBJ2-7; 7 bases map to TRBD1. The CDR3 runs to 16 residues. V lost 0 bases and J lost 2; bases outside the gene matches: 7. Germline values: CDR1 MNHNY, CDR2 SVGAGI (reference sequence). CDR3 in amino acids: CASSYSIGGGTYEQYF. DNA of the CDR3: TGTGCCAGCAGTTACTCGATAGGGGGCGGCACCTACGAGCAGTACTTC.

The V call is TRBV5-1, the J call TRBJ1-2; the D is unclear. Looked up from germline, CDR1 is SGHRS and CDR2 is YFSETQ. The CDR3 totals 14 residues. Trimming took off 1 base at V and 1 base at J, with 8 bases between the two ends. The CDR3 is CASSLNQNNYGYTF. CDR3 sequence (DNA): TGCGCCAGCAGCTTGAACCAGAATAACTATGGCTACACCTTC.

The CDR3 loop is CASSLRGLEDYGYTF. The DNA for the CDR3 is TGTGCCAGCAGCCTAAGGGGACTAGAGGACTATGGCTACACCTTC. The rearrangement uses TRBV13 and TRBJ1-2, with TRBD1 as a possible D gene (5 bases). The CDR3 runs 15 residues. Trimming removed 5 bases from V and 3 bases from J, with 16 bases in between. From germline, CDR1 is PRHDT and CDR2 FYEKMQ (reference sequence).

The sample holds one count of this clone. This chain joins TRBV7-2 and TRBJ2-5; no definite D call. This CDR3 contains 13 residues. The germline CDR1 and CDR2 sequences are SGHTA and FQGNSA. With 0 bases removed from V and 4 bases from J, the gap between germline ends came to 6 bases. The CDR3 region is CASSLAPRETQYF. CDR3 DNA: TGTGCCAGCAGCTTAGCTCCGCGAGAGACCCAGTACTTC. Complete variable domain (other parts from reference TRBV7-2 and TRBJ2-5): GAGVSQSPSNKVTEKGKDVELRCDPISGHTALYWYRQSLGQGLEFLIYFQGNSAPDKSGLPSDRFSAERTGGSVSTLTIQRTQQEDSAVYLCASSLAPRETQYFGPGTRLLVL.

The chain links TRBV5-1 to TRBJ2-3; TRBD1 matches at 7 bases. Unmatched junction bases numbered 6, after V lost 4 bases and J lost 1 base. This CDR3 comprises 15 residues. Per germline, CDR1 SGHRS and CDR2 YFSETQ. CDR3 sequence: CASSHRGAGTDTQYF. In DNA form, the CDR3 reads TGCGCCAGCAGCCACAGGGGCGCGGGCACAGATACGCAGTATTTT. Supplemented by reference TRBV5-1 and TRBJ2-3, the full variable domain reads KAGVTQTPRYLIKTRGQQVTLSCSPISGHRSVSWYQQTPGQGLQFLFEYFSETQRNKGNFPGRFSGRQFSNSRSEMNVSTLELGDSALYLCASSHRGAGTDTQYFGPGTRLTVL.

The chain combines TRBV29-1 with TRBJ1-1; 7 nucleotides match TRBD1. In germline, CDR1 is SQVTM, CDR2 ANQGSEA. This CDR3 has 13 residues. Unmatched junction bases numbered 5, after V lost 5 bases and J lost 2 bases. The CDR3 DNA is TGCAGCGTTAACCGGGACAGTAACACTGAAGCTTTCTTT. Protein sequence: CSVNRDSNTEAFF.

This chain links TRBV30 with TRBJ1-4; D is ambiguous. The CDR3 spans 16 residues. Deletions cut 0 bases from V and 0 bases from J, with 11 bases between. Germline V gene lookup returns CDR1 GTSNPN and CDR2 SVGIG (reference sequence). CDR3: CAWSVRVRTTNEKLFF. For the CDR3, the DNA is TGTGCCTGGAGTGTACGAGTGAGAACAACTAATGAAAAACTGTTTTTT.

The chain couples TRBV28 to TRBJ1-1, with TRBD1 as a possible D gene (6 bases). The V and J ends lost 0 bases and 4 bases respectively, with 12 bases between them. The CDR3 extends over 15 amino acids. From germline, CDR1 is MDHEN and CDR2 SYDVKM. The CDR3 nucleotides read TGTGCCAGCAGTTTATGGGGGGGGCTTGGCACTGAAGCTTTCTTT. As protein: CASSLWGGLGTEAFF. The full variable domain, in which reference TRBV28 and TRBJ1-1 provide the parts outside the CDR3, is DVKVTQSSRYLVKRTGEKVFLECVQDMDHENMFWYRQDPGLGLRLIYFSYDVKMKEKGDIPEGYSVSREKKERFSLILESASTNQTSMYLCASSLWGGLGTEAFFGQGTRLTVV.

The gene calls are TRBV7-2 and TRBJ2-6; D is ambiguous. The CDR3 runs to 16 residues. The ends were cut back, 1 base at V and 0 bases at J, with 7 bases in the middle. CDR1 and CDR2 (germline): SGHTA, FQGNSA. CDR3 nucleotides: TGTGCCAGCAGCTTAGGGGTGGGCTCTGGGGCCAACGTCCTGACTTTC. Its protein product is CASSLGVGSGANVLTF.